This paragraph covers one T cell receptor beta chain sequence. These data are taken from a study of T cells in lung cancer brain metastases. Only in-frame clones appear in the TCRdb table, and some are missing; sequencing was by immunoSEQ multiplex PCR. The profile shows about 6,700 clones, 86% of them singletons. Germline values: CDR1 SEHNR, CDR2 FQNEAQ (reference sequence). Trimming removed 6 bases at V and 7 bases at J, with 15 bases between. CDR3 length: 14 residues. This sequence joins TRBV7-9 and TRBJ1-4; perhaps TRBD1 as D (6 bases). This receptor was identified in a man over 45 with non-small cell lung cancer. Sequenced: tumor tissue from the primary lung tumor. The DNA of the CDR3 is TGTGCCAGCAGTCCGACAGGACCTACTGAAAAACTGTTTTTT. Its translation: CASSPTGPTEKLFF.